This T cell receptor (beta chain) was identified in a study of CD8 T cells in ankylosing spondylitis. Notes on the study in general: There was reportedly significant enrichment of clones that were disease-linked in matched ankylosing spondylitis synovial fluid. Relatively rare in peripheral blood, disease-linked clones were also CD8+.

Points on this clonotype: The antigen remains undetermined.

Trimming stripped 5 bases from V and 5 bases from J, with 8 bases between. This CDR3 contains 12 residues. In making TCR beta libraries, quantitative 5'-RACE with molecular barcodes was used. TCRdb itself ran the 5' RACE reads through MiXCR, one entry per CDR3 protein. Here the sample spans roughly 250,000 distinct CDR3 sequences, 8% to 11% being singletons. The sequence was obtained from a male donor with ankylosing spondylitis or in good health (not recorded which). V is TRBV12-3 or TRBV12-4 and J is TRBJ2-3; D gene uncertain. Source material: blood, either unsorted or a sorted T cell fraction (not recorded which). This CDR3 reads CASSHHRDTQYF. CDR3 DNA: TGTGCCAGCAGTCATCATCGAGATACGCAGTATTTT.